The rows below give T cell receptor beta chains drawn from one sample of a study of blood T cell repertoires in COVID-19. Sequenced by immunoSEQ multiplex PCR; TCRdb stores in-frame clones only, minus some. The repertoire has 61,000 or so clones, around four fifths of them found once; the top ten carry 4.5% to 7%. Source material: peripheral blood. The receptors here all came from a woman aged 70-85 years with acute or convalescent COVID-19. The CDR3 runs from the conserved cysteine through the conserved F or W. A D gene is named only where the DNA matches it firmly. Where a row states a size, it is once, few, many or the class of an expanded clone; other rows omit it.

len,d_gene,j_gene,v_gene,abundance,CDR3nt,CDR3aa
15,TRBD1,TRBJ1-2,TRBV5-1,once,TGCGCCAGCCGATTACCGGGACAGGGGGTCTATGGCTACACCTTC,CASRLPGQGVYGYTF
16,TRBD2,TRBJ2-3,TRBV30,.,TGTGCCTGGAGTGTACGGCGGGGGGGCTTCACAGATACGCAGTATTTT,CAWSVRRGGFTDTQYF
15,.,TRBJ2-7,TRBV2,.,TGTGCCAGCAAGGGGCAGGCCTGGTTTTACGACGAGCAGTACTTC,CASKGQAWFYDEQYF
15,TRBD1,TRBJ2-7,TRBV19,many,TGTGCCAGTAGTTTCGCCGGGACAGGGGACTACGAGCAGTACTTC,CASSFAGTGDYEQYF
15,TRBD2,TRBJ2-1,TRBV2,.,TGTGCCAGCAGAAATAGCGGGGGAATTTCGGGTGAGCAGTTCTTC,CASRNSGGISGEQFF
14,.,TRBJ2-7,TRBV5-5,.,TGTGCCAGCAGCTTAGGACCTGGGGCGGAGGAGCAGTACTTC,CASSLGPGAEEQYF
18,TRBD2,TRBJ2-5,TRBV7-3,.,TGTGCCAGCAGCCCCGGGACTAGCGGGGGGAGAGCCCAAGAGACCCAGTACTTC,CASSPGTSGGRAQETQYF
14,.,TRBJ2-2,TRBV5-4,once,TGTGCCAGCACGTCCGGGACGAACACCGGGGAGCTGTTTTTT,CASTSGTNTGELFF
14,.,TRBJ2-5,TRBV7-8,.,TGTGCCAGCAGCTCGACCCCCAGGGGTGAGACCCAGTACTTC,CASSSTPRGETQYF
14,.,TRBJ1-2,TRBV4-2,.,TGTGCCAGCAGCCAAGGTTCGGCAGGGGATGGCTACACCTTC,CASSQGSAGDGYTF
13,TRBD1,TRBJ1-1,TRBV7-3,medium-sized,TGTGCCAGCAGCCCGACAGGGGGAACTGAAGCTTTCTTT,CASSPTGGTEAFF
12,TRBD1,TRBJ1-6,TRBV7-9,.,TGTGCCAGCAGCGACAGGGATTCACCCCTCCACTTT,CASSDRDSPLHF
10,.,TRBJ2-3,TRBV20-1,.,TGCAGTGCTGGGAGGGATACGCAGTATTTT,CSAGRDTQYF
14,TRBD1,TRBJ1-5,TRBV19,.,TGTGCCAGTACCCCGGGACAGGGGGCCCAGCCCCAGCATTTT,CASTPGQGAQPQHF
17,TRBD1,TRBJ1-2,TRBV19,few,TGTGCCAGTAGTCTTTCTGGGACAGGGCTCACTAACTATGGCTACACCTTC,CASSLSGTGLTNYGYTF
14,TRBD2,TRBJ2-7,TRBV18,.,TGTGCCAGCTCACGGACTAGTGGCTCCTACGAGCAGTACTTC,CASSRTSGSYEQYF
13,.,TRBJ1-1,TRBV30,.,TGTGCCTGGATGTCAGGGTTGAACACTGAAGCTTTCTTT,CAWMSGLNTEAFF
14,TRBD1,TRBJ2-5,TRBV2,once,TGTGCCAGCACCTGGACAGGGTACCAAGAGACCCAGTACTTC,CASTWTGYQETQYF
17,TRBD1,TRBJ1-3,TRBV5-3,few,TGTGCCAGAAGCACTACCCTTGACAGGGGGTTTGGAAACACCATATATTTT,CARSTTLDRGFGNTIYF
12,.,TRBJ2-5,TRBV3-1/TRBV3-2,.,TGTGCCAGCAGCCTCCTACAGGAGACCCAGTACTTC,CASSLLQETQYF
16,.,TRBJ1-6,TRBV15,.,TGTGCCACCAGCATAGATTCCAGGGGAATAGGTTCACCCCTCCACTTT,CATSIDSRGIGSPLHF
14,.,TRBJ2-2,TRBV7-3,once,TGTGCCAGCAGCTTATACAGGAACACCGGGGAGCTGTTTTTT,CASSLYRNTGELFF
12,.,TRBJ2-1,TRBV11-2,.,TGTGCCAGCAGTTCACAGGGAAATGAGCAGTTCTTC,CASSSQGNEQFF
13,.,TRBJ2-1,TRBV19,.,TGTGCCAGTAGGAACCCTGGGACATTTGAGCAGTTCTTC,CASRNPGTFEQFF
13,TRBD1,TRBJ2-7,TRBV3-1/TRBV3-2,.,TGTGCCAGCAGCGACAGGGGTTCCTACGAGCAGTACTTC,CASSDRGSYEQYF
18,.,TRBJ1-5,TRBV29-1,.,TGCAGTGCTGAGGACAACAAATTAATAGGGTATAGCAATCAGCCCCAGCATTTT,CSAEDNKLIGYSNQPQHF
15,TRBD1,TRBJ1-6,TRBV27,.,TGTGCCAGCAGTAAGGGACAGGGGTATGCCTCACCCCTCCACTTT,CASSKGQGYASPLHF
15,.,TRBJ2-7,TRBV4-3,.,TGCGCCAGCAGCCAAGAGACCAACAGGGTGTACGAGCAGTACTTC,CASSQETNRVYEQYF
14,.,TRBJ1-2,TRBV19,few,TGTGCCAGTGGGACTTTTTCTGCACACTATGGCTACACCTTC,CASGTFSAHYGYTF
15,TRBD2,TRBJ2-7,TRBV6-5,.,TGTGCCAGCACCATGACCGGGACTAGCGGGGGAGAGCAGTACTTC,CASTMTGTSGGEQYF
15,.,TRBJ1-4,TRBV4-3,.,TGCGCCAGCAGCCAATCTCAGGCAAATAATGAAAAACTGTTTTTT,CASSQSQANNEKLFF
16,TRBD1,TRBJ1-5,TRBV6-2/TRBV6-3,once,TGTGCCAGCAGTTATTGGGGACAGAATAAACTTGTACCCCAGCATTTT,CASSYWGQNKLVPQHF
14,TRBD2,TRBJ2-5,TRBV7-6,.,TGTGCCAGCAGCTCCCCGACTAGCGTGGCGACCCAGTACTTC,CASSSPTSVATQYF
17,TRBD2,TRBJ2-5,TRBV4-3,.,TGCGCCAGCAGCCAAGGTCCTCCCCTAGCGGGGTTTGAGACCCAGTACTTC,CASSQGPPLAGFETQYF
13,.,TRBJ1-1,TRBV27,.,TGTGCCAGCATCCGTCAGGGGAACACTGAAGCTTTCTTT,CASIRQGNTEAFF
15,.,TRBJ2-2,TRBV5-6,.,TGTGCCAGCAGCTTGGGGGCAGGGCACACCGGGGAGCTGTTTTTT,CASSLGAGHTGELFF
15,TRBD2,TRBJ2-2,TRBV11-1,.,TGTGCCAGCCGACTAGCGGGGACGAACACCGGGGAGCTGTTTTTT,CASRLAGTNTGELFF
13,.,TRBJ1-1,TRBV2,.,TGTGCCAGTATACGGACAGAAAACACTGAAGCTTTCTTT,CASIRTENTEAFF
14,.,TRBJ2-7,TRBV29-1,few,TGCAGCGCCCGACCGGCGGACAGAATCTACGAGCAGTACTTC,CSARPADRIYEQYF
15,TRBD1,TRBJ2-7,TRBV28,.,TGTGCCAGCAGAACCGGGACAGCGAGCTCCTACGAGCAGTACTTC,CASRTGTASSYEQYF
14,.,TRBJ2-3,TRBV11-3,.,TGTGCCAGCAGCCCGGGCGGGGAGGAAGATACGCAGTATTTT,CASSPGGEEDTQYF
15,.,TRBJ1-1,TRBV4-2,once,TGTGCCAGCAGCCAAGCGCCCGGGGGGAACACTGAAGCTTTCTTT,CASSQAPGGNTEAFF
18,TRBD2,TRBJ2-1,TRBV23-1,.,TGCGCCAGCAGTCGAGTCGGGAAGCGGGGGGCCTCCTACAATGAGCAGTTCTTC,CASSRVGKRGASYNEQFF
13,TRBD1,TRBJ1-2,TRBV6-5,.,TGTGCCAGCAAATCAGGACAGGGAAATGGCTACACCTTC,CASKSGQGNGYTF
15,.,TRBJ2-3,TRBV11-3,.,TGTGCCAGCAGCTTAGATCCGATACCCACGGGTACGCAGTATTTT,CASSLDPIPTGTQYF
15,TRBD1,TRBJ1-2,TRBV2,.,TGTGCCAGCAGCGCCCAGGGGGTTTCGGGTTCCGGCTACACCTTC,CASSAQGVSGSGYTF
13,.,TRBJ1-1,TRBV10-3,.,TGTGCCATCATGGCGGATCTAAACACTGAAGCTTTCTTT,CAIMADLNTEAFF
15,TRBD2,TRBJ2-3,TRBV2,.,TGTGCCAGCAGTCCCACTAGCGGGGGCGGAGATACGCAGTATTTT,CASSPTSGGGDTQYF
13,TRBD1,TRBJ1-1,TRBV2,few,TGTGCCAGCATGGGAAGGGACAGGCAATGTGCTTTCTTT,CASMGRDRQCAFF
14,TRBD1,TRBJ1-1,TRBV27,.,TGTGCCAGCACCTCACCCCGACAGGGCAACAAAGCTTTCTTT,CASTSPRQGNKAFF
15,TRBD2,TRBJ2-5,TRBV7-9,.,TGTGCCAGCAGCCTTGGACTAGCCTCTAGAGAGACCCAGTACTTC,CASSLGLASRETQYF
11,.,TRBJ2-3,TRBV18,.,TGTGCCAGCGCAGATACAGATACGCAGTATTTT,CASADTDTQYF
12,TRBD1,TRBJ2-7,TRBV29-1,.,TGCAGCGTTTTACCAGGGGGCTACGAGCAGTACTTC,CSVLPGGYEQYF
18,TRBD2,TRBJ2-3,TRBV5-1,.,TGCGCCAGCAGCCGAGCGACTAGCGGAAGCGATAGCACAGATACGCAGTATTTT,CASSRATSGSDSTDTQYF
15,.,TRBJ2-2,TRBV5-6,.,TGTGCCAGCAGCTTTCGGGGGGCCGGCACCGGGGAGCTGTTTTTT,CASSFRGAGTGELFF
16,.,TRBJ1-4,TRBV28,.,TGTGCCAGCAGGACCGAGGTGGGGGGGGCATGGAAAAAACTGTTTTTT,CASRTEVGGAWKKLFF